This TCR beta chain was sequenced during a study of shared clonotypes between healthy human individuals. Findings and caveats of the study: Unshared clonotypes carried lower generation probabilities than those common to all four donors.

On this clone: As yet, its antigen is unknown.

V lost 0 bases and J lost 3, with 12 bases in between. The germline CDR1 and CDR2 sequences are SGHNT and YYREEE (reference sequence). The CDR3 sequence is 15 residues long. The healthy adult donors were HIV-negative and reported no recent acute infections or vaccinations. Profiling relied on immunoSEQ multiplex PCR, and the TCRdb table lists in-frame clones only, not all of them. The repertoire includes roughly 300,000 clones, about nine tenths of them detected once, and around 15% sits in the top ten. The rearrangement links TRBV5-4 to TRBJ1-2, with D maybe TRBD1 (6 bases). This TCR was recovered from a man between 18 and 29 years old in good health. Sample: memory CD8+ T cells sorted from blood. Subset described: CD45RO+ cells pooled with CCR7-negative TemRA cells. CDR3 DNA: TGTGCCAGCAGCTTGGACCAGGGGTTTTACTATGGCTACACCTTC. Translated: CASSLDQGFYYGYTF. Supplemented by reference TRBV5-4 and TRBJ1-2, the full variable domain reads ETGVTQSPTHLIKTRGQQVTLRCSSQSGHNTVSWYQQALGQGPQFIFQYYREEENGRGNFPPRFSGLQFPNYSSELNVNALELDDSALYLCASSLDQGFYYGYTFGSGTRLTVV.